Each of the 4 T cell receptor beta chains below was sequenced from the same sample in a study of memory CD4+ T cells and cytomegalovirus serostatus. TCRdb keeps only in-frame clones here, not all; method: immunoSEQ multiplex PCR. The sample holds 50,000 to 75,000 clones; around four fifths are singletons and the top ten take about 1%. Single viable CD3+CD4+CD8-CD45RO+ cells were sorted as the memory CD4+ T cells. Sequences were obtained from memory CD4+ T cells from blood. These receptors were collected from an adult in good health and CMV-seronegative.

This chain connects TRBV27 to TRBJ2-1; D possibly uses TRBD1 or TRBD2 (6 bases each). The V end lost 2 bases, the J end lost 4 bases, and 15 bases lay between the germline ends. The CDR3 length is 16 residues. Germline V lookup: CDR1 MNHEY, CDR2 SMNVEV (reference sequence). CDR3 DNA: TGTGCCAGCAGTTTAGGAGGGGGGAGCAGGTACAATGAGCAGTTCTTC. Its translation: CASSLGGGSRYNEQFF.

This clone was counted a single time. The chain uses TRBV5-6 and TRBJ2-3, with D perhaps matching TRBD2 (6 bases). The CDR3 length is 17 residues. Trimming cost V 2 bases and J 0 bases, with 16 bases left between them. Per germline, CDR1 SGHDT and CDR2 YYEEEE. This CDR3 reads CASSLGAPGTSTDTQYF. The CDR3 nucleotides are TGTGCCAGCAGCTTAGGAGCGCCGGGGACTAGCACAGATACGCAGTATTTT.

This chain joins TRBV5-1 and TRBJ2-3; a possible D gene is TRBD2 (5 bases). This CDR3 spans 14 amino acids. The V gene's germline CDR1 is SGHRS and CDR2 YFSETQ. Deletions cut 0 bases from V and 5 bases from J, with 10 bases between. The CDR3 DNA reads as TGCGCCAGCAGCTTGGGGGGAGTTGGAGATACGCAGTATTTT. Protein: CASSLGGVGDTQYF.

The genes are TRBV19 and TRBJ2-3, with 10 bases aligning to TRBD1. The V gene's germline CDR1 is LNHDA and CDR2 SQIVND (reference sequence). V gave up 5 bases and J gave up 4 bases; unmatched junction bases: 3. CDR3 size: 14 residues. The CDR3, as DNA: TGTGCCAGTAGTCCCGGACAGGGGGCAGATACGCAGTATTTT. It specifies CASSPGQGADTQYF.